The source of this T cell receptor beta chain is a study of T cells after posttransplantation cyclophosphamide. Study-level points and caveats: TRB clonality was highly associated with recipient CMV seropositivity and reactivation. Donor CD8+ memory clones often dominated recipient blood repertoires at later times. Blood and skin or GI T cell repertoires showed limited TRB overlap.

Germline-derived CDR1 and CDR2 are LGHNA and YSLEER. The V end lost 7 bases, the J end lost 7 bases, and 13 bases lay between the germline ends. This CDR3 region has 12 residues. Busulfan-fludarabine conditioning, marrow transplant, and cyclophosphamide on days +3 and +4 were administered. As regards this clone: Its antigen is undetermined.

Only in-frame clones appear in the TCRdb table, and some are missing; sequencing was by immunoSEQ multiplex PCR. This repertoire shows tens of thousands of clones, around four fifths found once; its top ten account for roughly 8.7%. This sequence was found in a female patient aged 40 to 50 who received an allogeneic stem cell transplant from a related donor, was CMV-positive, and had no GVHD. Part of the T cell pool may stem from the graft donor. V and J are TRBV4-3 and TRBJ1-1, with unresolved D. The material was CD4+ T cells sorted from blood, obtained around 2,000 days after a stem cell transplant with posttransplant cyclophosphamide. The CDR3 spells CASNLWGGEAFF. The CDR3 nucleotides are TGCGCCAGCAATCTCTGGGGAGGTGAAGCTTTCTTT.